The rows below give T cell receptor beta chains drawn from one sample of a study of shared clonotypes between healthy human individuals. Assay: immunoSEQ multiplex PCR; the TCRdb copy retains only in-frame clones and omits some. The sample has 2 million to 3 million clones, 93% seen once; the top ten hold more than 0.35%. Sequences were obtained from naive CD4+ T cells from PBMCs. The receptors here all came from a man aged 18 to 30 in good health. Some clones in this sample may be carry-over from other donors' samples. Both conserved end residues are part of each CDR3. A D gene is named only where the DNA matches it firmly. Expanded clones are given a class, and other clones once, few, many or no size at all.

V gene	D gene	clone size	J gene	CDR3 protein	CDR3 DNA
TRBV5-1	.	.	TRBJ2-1	CASSPGDIGGGFF	TGCGCCAGCAGCCCCGGGGACATAGGAGGTGGGTTCTTC
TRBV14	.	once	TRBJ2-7	CASSQDRGVTLYEQYF	TGTGCCAGCAGCCAAGATAGGGGAGTAACCCTCTACGAGCAGTACTTC
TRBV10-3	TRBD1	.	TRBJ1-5	CAISQTGVGNQPQHF	TGTGCCATCAGTCAGACAGGGGTGGGCAATCAGCCCCAGCATTTT
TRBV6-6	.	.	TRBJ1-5	CASAHRLGFEQPQHF	TGTGCCAGCGCTCATCGATTGGGATTTGAGCAGCCCCAGCATTTT
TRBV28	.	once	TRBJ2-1	CASRPSRSRTYNEQFF	TGTGCCAGCAGGCCATCGAGGAGCCGTACTTACAATGAGCAGTTCTTC
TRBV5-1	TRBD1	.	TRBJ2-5	CASSWDSIQETQYF	TGCGCCAGCAGCTGGGACAGTATTCAAGAGACCCAGTACTTC
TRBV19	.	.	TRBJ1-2	CASSYRGNYGYTF	TGTGCCAGTAGTTACAGAGGTAACTATGGCTACACCTTC
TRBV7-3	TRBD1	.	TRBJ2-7	CASSTRQGWYEQYF	TGTGCCAGCAGCACCAGACAGGGTTGGTACGAGCAGTACTTC
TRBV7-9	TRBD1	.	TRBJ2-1	CASSKGQGGYNEQFF	TGTGCCAGCAGCAAGGGACAGGGAGGCTACAATGAGCAGTTCTTC
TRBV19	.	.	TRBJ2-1	CASRISAISYNEQFF	TGTGCCAGTAGAATTAGCGCCATATCCTACAATGAGCAGTTCTTC
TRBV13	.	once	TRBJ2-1	CASSVNRDRGLFF	TGTGCCAGCAGCGTGAACCGGGACCGAGGTTTGTTCTTC
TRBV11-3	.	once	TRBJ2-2	CASKGQGNTGELFF	TGTGCCAGCAAAGGGCAGGGAAACACCGGGGAGCTGTTTTTT
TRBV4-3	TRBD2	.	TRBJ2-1	CASSQDYPRVGGSSYNEQFF	TGCGCCAGCAGCCAAGATTACCCCAGGGTGGGAGGGTCCTCCTACAATGAGCAGTTCTTC
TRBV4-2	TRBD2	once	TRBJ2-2	CASSRLWGGTGELFF	TGTGCCAGCAGCCGCCTTTGGGGGGGCACCGGGGAGCTGTTTTTT
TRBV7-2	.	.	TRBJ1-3	CASSSRTVGSGNTIYF	TGTGCCAGCAGCTCCCGGACGGTCGGCTCTGGAAACACCATATATTTT
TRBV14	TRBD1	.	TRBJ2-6	CASSQVPGQSSGANVLTF	TGTGCCAGCAGCCAAGTACCGGGACAGAGCTCTGGGGCCAACGTCCTGACTTTC
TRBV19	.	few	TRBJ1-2	CATIKQGLGGYTF	TGTGCCACAATAAAACAGGGATTAGGAGGCTACACCTTC
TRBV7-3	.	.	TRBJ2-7	CASSLLAEQGWSYEQYF	TGTGCCAGCAGCCTCCTAGCGGAGCAGGGGTGGTCCTACGAGCAGTACTTC
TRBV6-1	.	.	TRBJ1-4	CASSERRATNEKLFF	TGTGCCAGCAGTGAACGGCGAGCAACTAATGAAAAACTGTTTTTT
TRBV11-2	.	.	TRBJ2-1	CASSPSPGRNNEQFF	TGTGCCAGCAGCCCTAGCCCGGGACGGAACAATGAGCAGTTCTTC
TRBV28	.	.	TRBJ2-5	CASSRTIGETQYF	TGTGCCAGCAGTCGGACTATTGGAGAGACCCAGTACTTC
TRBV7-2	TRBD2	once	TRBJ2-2	CASSLTSGMNTGELFF	TGTGCCAGCAGCTTGACTAGCGGGATGAACACCGGGGAGCTGTTTTTT
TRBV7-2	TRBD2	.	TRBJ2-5	CASSPGLAGYQETQYF	TGTGCCAGCAGCCCGGGACTAGCGGGTTACCAAGAGACCCAGTACTTC
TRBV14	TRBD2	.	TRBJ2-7	CASSPLGEGREQYF	TGTGCCAGCAGCCCCCTCGGGGAGGGGCGAGAGCAGTACTTC
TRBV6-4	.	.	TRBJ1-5	CASSVGVQPQHF	TGTGCCAGCAGTGTAGGGGTCCAGCCCCAGCATTTT
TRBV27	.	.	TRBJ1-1	CASSLYPPLVSTEAFF	TGTGCCAGCAGTTTATACCCACCCTTGGTGTCCACTGAAGCTTTCTTT
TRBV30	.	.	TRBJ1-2	CAWVKTPTGGYTF	TGTGCCTGGGTTAAGACTCCGACGGGTGGCTACACCTTC
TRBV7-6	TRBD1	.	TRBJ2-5	CASSPMGQGFHETQYF	TGTGCCAGCAGCCCGATGGGACAGGGGTTCCACGAGACCCAGTACTTC
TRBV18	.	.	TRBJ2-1	CASSPDFYNEQFF	TGTGCCAGCTCGCCGGACTTCTACAATGAGCAGTTCTTC
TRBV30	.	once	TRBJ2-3	CAWSEQGDTQYF	TGTGCCTGGAGTGAACAGGGAGATACGCAGTATTTT
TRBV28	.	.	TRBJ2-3	CASLGRADTQYF	TGTGCCAGCCTAGGGAGAGCAGATACGCAGTATTTT
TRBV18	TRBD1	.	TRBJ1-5	CASSQTQGNNQPQHF	TGTGCCAGCTCACAGACACAGGGGAACAATCAGCCCCAGCATTTT
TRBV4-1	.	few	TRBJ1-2	CASGRADSSNYGYTF	TGCGCCAGCGGGAGGGCGGATTCGTCTAACTATGGCTACACCTTC
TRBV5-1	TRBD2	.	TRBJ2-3	CASSRGSGRVNTDTQYF	TGCGCCAGCAGCAGAGGGAGCGGGAGGGTCAACACAGATACGCAGTATTTT
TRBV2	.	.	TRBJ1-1	CASSIYAGVGTEAFF	TGTGCCAGCTCAATTTACGCAGGAGTTGGTACTGAAGCTTTCTTT
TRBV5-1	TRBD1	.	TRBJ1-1	CASSTGTGGNTEAFF	TGCGCCAGCAGCACCGGGACAGGGGGGAACACTGAAGCTTTCTTT
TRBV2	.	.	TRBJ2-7	CASSEGGTTGYEQYF	TGTGCCAGCAGTGAAGGAGGGACCACGGGGTACGAGCAGTACTTC
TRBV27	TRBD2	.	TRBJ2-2	CASSPPRGRAGGELFF	TGTGCCAGCAGTCCCCCCCGCGGGAGGGCGGGCGGGGAGCTGTTTTTT
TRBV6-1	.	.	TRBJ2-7	CASSEARRVAYEQYF	TGTGCCAGCAGTGAAGCCCGCAGGGTAGCTTACGAGCAGTACTTC
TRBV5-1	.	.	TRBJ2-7	CASTVWGIGDYEQYF	TGCGCCAGCACAGTATGGGGGATAGGAGACTACGAGCAGTACTTC
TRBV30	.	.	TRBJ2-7	CAWSVQRGSYEQYF	TGTGCCTGGAGTGTACAGAGGGGCTCCTACGAGCAGTACTTC
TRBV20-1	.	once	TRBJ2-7	CSATRQEQYF	TGCAGTGCTACCAGGCAAGAGCAGTACTTC
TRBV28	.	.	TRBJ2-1	CASLLGGASGEQFF	TGTGCCAGCCTACTAGGAGGGGCTTCGGGTGAGCAGTTCTTC
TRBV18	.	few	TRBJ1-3	CASSPIYF	TGTGCCAGCTCACCCATATATTTT
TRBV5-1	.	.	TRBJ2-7	CASSLTSGERHEQYF	TGCGCCAGCAGCTTGACATCAGGGGAGAGGCACGAGCAGTACTTC
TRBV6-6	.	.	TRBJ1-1	CASSRILNTEAFF	TGTGCCAGCAGCCGAATCCTGAACACTGAAGCTTTCTTT